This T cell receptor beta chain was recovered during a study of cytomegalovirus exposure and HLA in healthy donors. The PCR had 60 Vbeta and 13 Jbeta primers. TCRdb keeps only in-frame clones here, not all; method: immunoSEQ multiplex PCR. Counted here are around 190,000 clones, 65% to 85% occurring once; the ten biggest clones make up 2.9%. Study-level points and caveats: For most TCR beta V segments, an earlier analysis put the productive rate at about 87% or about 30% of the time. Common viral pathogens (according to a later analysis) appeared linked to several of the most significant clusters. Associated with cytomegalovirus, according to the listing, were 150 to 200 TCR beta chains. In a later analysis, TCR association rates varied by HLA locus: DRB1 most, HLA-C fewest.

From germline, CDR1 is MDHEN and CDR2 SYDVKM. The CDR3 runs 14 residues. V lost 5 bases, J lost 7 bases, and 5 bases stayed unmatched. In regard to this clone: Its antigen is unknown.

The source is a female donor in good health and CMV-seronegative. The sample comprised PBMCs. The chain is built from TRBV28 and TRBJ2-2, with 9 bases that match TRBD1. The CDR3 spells CASSVQGAGGELFF. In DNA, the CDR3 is TGTGCCAGCAGTGTACAGGGGGCAGGCGGGGAGCTGTTTTTT.